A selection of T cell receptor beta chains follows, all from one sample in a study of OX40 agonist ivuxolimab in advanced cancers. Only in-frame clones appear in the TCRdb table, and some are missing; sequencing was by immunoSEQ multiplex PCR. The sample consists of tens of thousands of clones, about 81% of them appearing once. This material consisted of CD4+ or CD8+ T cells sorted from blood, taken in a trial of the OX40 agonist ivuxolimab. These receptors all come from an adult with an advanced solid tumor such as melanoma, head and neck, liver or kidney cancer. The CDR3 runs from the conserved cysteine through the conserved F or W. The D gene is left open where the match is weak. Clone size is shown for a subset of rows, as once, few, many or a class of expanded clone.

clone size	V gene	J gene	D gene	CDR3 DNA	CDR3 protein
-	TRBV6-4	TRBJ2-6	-	TGTGCCAGCAGTGACGGGGGTAGCTCTGGGGCCAACGTCCTGACTTTC	CASSDGGSSGANVLTF
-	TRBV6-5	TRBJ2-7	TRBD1	TGTGCCAGCGCTCCGGTTGTACAGGGGGACGAGCAGTACTTC	CASAPVVQGDEQYF
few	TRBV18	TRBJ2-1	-	TGTGCCAGCTCACCACAAAATCTAATAGTCCTAGGTGAGCAGTTCTTC	CASSPQNLIVLGEQFF
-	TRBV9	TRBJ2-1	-	TGTGCCAGCAGCTCTGAATACCTACCCTCCTACAATGAGCAGTTCTTC	CASSSEYLPSYNEQFF
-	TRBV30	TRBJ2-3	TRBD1	TGTGCCTGGAGTCCCGGGACAGGGAAAGATACGCAGTATTTT	CAWSPGTGKDTQYF
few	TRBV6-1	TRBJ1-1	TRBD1	TGTGCCAGCAGCCCCAGGGGGGCTCTAGGCACTGAAGCTTTCTTT	CASSPRGALGTEAFF
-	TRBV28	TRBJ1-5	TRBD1	TGTGCCAGCAGGGTTGGACAGGGGGACCAGCCCCAGCATTTT	CASRVGQGDQPQHF
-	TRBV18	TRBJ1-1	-	TGTGCCAGCTCACCACTCCCTCATGTGAACACTGAAGCTTTCTTT	CASSPLPHVNTEAFF
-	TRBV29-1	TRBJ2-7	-	TGCAGCGGTGCATGGGGGCTTGGCGAGCAGTACTTC	CSGAWGLGEQYF
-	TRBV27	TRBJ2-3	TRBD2	TGTGCCAGCACCAAAATGGGGACTAGCGGGGGCAAGCCATCAGATACGCAGTATTTT	CASTKMGTSGGKPSDTQYF
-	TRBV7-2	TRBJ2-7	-	TGTGCCAGCAGCTCTCACCAGGCGGGGGAGCAGTACTTC	CASSSHQAGEQYF
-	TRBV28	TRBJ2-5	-	TGTGCCAGCAGTACCCCCCCCTACAGGGTAGGGCAGGGGAACCAGTACTTC	CASSTPPYRVGQGNQYF
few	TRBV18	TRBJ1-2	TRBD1	TGTGCCAGCTCACCACCTCAGGGGGCATTTGGATATGGCTACACCTTC	CASSPPQGAFGYGYTF
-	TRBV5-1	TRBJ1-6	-	TGCGCCAGCAGCTTGGATGGTCCAAATTCACCCCTCCACTTT	CASSLDGPNSPLHF
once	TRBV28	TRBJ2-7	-	TGTGCCAGCAGGCCTCCGGGACTCTCCTACGAGCAGTACTTC	CASRPPGLSYEQYF
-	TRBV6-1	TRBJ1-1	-	TGTGCCAGCATCCGAGACACCTCGAACACTGAAGCTTTCTTT	CASIRDTSNTEAFF
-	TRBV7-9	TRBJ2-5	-	TGTGCCAGCAGCACCCGGACTAGGGGGGAAGAGACCCAGTACTTC	CASSTRTRGEETQYF
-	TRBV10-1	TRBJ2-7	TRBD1	TGCGCCAGCAGCGCAGAGTCCCAGGGGGTCTACGAGCAGTACTTC	CASSAESQGVYEQYF
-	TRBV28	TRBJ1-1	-	TGTGCCAGCAGTTCCCCTGGGGGGGTGAGCACTGAAGCTTTCTTT	CASSSPGGVSTEAFF
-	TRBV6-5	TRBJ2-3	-	TGTGCCAGCAGTTACTTCGGGGTGGAGTATTTT	CASSYFGVEYF
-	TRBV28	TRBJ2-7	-	TGTGCCAGCAGTCCAAGACGGCCCATCTACGAGCAGTACTTC	CASSPRRPIYEQYF
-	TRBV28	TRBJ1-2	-	TGTGCCGCCGTCATGGGGGGGGGTCCTAACTATGGCTACACCTTC	CAAVMGGGPNYGYTF
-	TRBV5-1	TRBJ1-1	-	TGCGCCAGCAGCTTGGGGAGGGCGGGGAACACTGAAGCTTTCTTT	CASSLGRAGNTEAFF
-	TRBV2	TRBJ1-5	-	TGTGCCAGCGGGTCCCTGGAAGGAGGGCAGCCCCAGCATTTT	CASGSLEGGQPQHF
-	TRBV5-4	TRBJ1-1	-	TGTGCCAGCAGACCCGGGACTCCTGAAGCTTTCTTT	CASRPGTPEAFF
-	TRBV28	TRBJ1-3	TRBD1	TGTGCCAGCAGTTTACAGGGGGGGGGACACACCATATATTTT	CASSLQGGGHTIYF
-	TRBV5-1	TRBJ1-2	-	TGCGCCAGCAGCGCCCGGACAGATAACTATGGCTACACCTTC	CASSARTDNYGYTF
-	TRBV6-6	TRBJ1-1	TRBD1	TGTGCCAGCAGTCCCAGGGGGGGGACTGAAGCTTTCTTT	CASSPRGGTEAFF
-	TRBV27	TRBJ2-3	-	TGTGCCAGCAGTCCCCTGGGGGACACAGATACGCAGTATTTT	CASSPLGDTDTQYF
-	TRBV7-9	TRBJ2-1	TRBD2	TGTGCCAGCAGCTTATGGCGGGGGGCCCCTTCCTCCTACAATGAGCAGTTCTTC	CASSLWRGAPSSYNEQFF
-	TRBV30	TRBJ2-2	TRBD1	TGTGCCTGGAGTAGGACAGGGGTCACCGGGGAGCTGTTTTTT	CAWSRTGVTGELFF
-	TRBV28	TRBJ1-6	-	TGTGCCAGCAGTTCCCGCAGGGTAGGTTCACCCCTCCACTTT	CASSSRRVGSPLHF
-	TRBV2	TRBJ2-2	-	TGTGCCAGCAGAGAGGGGCCCGGGGAGCTGTTTTTT	CASREGPGELFF
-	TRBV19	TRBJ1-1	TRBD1	TGTGCCAGTAGTACCCTCTTGGGACAGGGAATTTCGGGAGCTTTCTTT	CASSTLLGQGISGAFF
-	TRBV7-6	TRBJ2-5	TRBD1	TGTGCCAGCAGCTCCTTGACAGGGGCGACGGAGACCCAGTACTTC	CASSSLTGATETQYF
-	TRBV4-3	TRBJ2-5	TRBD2	TGCGCCAGCAGCATGGGGACTAGCAGGGAAGAGACCCAGTACTTC	CASSMGTSREETQYF
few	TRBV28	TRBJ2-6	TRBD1	TGTGCCAGCAGTTTACCCCCGACAGGGGCAAGATCTGGGGCCAACGTCCTGACTTTC	CASSLPPTGARSGANVLTF
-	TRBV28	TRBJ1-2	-	TGTGCCAGCAGTTTCGGGGCCACCTATGGCTACACCTTC	CASSFGATYGYTF
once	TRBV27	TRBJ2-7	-	TGTGCCAGCAGTAGCCAGGGACACTCCTACGAGCAGTACTTC	CASSSQGHSYEQYF
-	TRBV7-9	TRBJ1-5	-	TGTGCCAGCAGCTTAGATGCCGATCAGCCCCAGCATTTT	CASSLDADQPQHF
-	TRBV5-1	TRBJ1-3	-	TGCGCCAGCAGCCCAACGGCGAGGTCTGGAAACACCATATATTTT	CASSPTARSGNTIYF
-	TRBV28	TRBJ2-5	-	TGTGCCAGCAGTGAGAAGGGGGGGTACCAAGAGACCCAGTACTTC	CASSEKGGYQETQYF